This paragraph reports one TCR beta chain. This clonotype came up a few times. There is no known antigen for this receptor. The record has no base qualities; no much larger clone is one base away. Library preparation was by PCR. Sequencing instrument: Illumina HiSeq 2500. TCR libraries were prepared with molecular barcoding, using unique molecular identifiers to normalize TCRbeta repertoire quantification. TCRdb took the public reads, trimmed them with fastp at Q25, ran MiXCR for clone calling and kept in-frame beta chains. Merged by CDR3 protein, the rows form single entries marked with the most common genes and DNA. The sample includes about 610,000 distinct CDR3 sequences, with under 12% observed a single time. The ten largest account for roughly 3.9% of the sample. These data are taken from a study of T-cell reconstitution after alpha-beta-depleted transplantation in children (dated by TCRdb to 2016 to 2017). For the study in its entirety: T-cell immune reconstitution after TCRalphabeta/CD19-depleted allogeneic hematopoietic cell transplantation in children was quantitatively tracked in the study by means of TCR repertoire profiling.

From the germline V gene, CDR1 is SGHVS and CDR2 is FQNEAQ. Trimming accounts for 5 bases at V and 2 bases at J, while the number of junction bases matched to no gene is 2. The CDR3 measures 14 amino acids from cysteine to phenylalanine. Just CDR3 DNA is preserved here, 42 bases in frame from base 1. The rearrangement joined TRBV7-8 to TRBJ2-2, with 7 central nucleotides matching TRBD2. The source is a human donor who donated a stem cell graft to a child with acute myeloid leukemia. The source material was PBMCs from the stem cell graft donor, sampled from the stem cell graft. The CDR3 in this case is CASSQRDNTGELFF. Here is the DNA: TGTGCCAGCAGCCAGCGGGATAACACCGGGGAGCTGTTTTTT.